This TCR beta chain was sequenced during a study of cytomegalovirus exposure and HLA in healthy donors. In the study overall: Of all 400 or so donors who were genotyped, 75% to 90% belonged to the Caucasian-associated ancestry cluster.

V shed 4 bases and J shed 2 bases, with 9 bases lying between them. CDR3 size: 13 residues. Germline values: CDR1 SGHNT, CDR2 YYREEE (reference sequence). In the PCR, 60 Vbeta and 13 Jbeta primers were used. Profiled with immunoSEQ multiplex PCR; TCRdb holds only in-frame clones, not every one. Of approximately 200,000 clones in the sample, roughly 80% are singletons; the top ten hold 0.26%. With regard to this clone: Its target is unknown.

Notes on the study in general: Another analysis was done later, and it associated 17,000 or so TCR beta sequences with HLA alleles at 0.05 false discovery rate.

The sequence was obtained from a boy between 10 and 17 years old in good health and CMV-seronegative. The chain employs TRBV5-4 and TRBJ2-5; D not certain. Material: PBMCs. The CDR3 DNA sequence: TGTGCCAGCAGCCCCGGGTGGCAAGAGACCCAGTACTTC. It encodes CASSPGWQETQYF.